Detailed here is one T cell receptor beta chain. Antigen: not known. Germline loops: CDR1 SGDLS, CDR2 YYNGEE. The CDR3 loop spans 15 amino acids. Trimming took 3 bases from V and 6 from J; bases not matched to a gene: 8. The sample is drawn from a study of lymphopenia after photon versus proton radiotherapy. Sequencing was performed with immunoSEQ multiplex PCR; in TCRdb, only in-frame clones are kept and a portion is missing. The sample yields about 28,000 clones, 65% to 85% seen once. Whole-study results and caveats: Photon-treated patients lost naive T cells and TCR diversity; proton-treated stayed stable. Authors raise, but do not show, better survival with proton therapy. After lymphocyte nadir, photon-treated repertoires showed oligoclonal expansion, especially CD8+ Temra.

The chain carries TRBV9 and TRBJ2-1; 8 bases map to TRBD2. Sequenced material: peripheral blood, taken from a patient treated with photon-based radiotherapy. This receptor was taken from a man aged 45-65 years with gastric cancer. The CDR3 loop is CASSATSGGFNEQFF. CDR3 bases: TGTGCCAGCAGCGCTACTAGCGGCGGCTTCAATGAGCAGTTCTTC. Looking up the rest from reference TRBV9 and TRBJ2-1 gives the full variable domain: DSGVTQTPKHLITATGQRVTLRCSPRSGDLSVYWYQQSLDQGLQFLIQYYNGEERAKGNILERFSAQQFPDLHSELNLSSLELGDSALYFCASSATSGGFNEQFFGPGTRLTVL.